The TCR beta chain under discussion was sequenced for a study of blood T cell repertoires in COVID-19. In the study overall: Samples representing acute and convalescent COVID-19 were sourced from the United States, Italy and Spain. T cells, B-cell-depleted T cells, or PBMCs supplied cDNA or gDNA.

Participants were aged roughly 18 to 89 years from about 25 US areas. The data were produced by immunoSEQ multiplex PCR, yet TCRdb's version contains in-frame clones alone and is incomplete. Of some 300,000 clones listed, approximately 89% were seen once; the top ten hold roughly 10%. CDR1 SGHVS and CDR2 FQNEAQ come from the germline V gene. CDR3 size: 15 residues. With V trimmed by 2 bases and J by 15 bases, 11 bases remained unmatched. The V gene is TRBV7-8, the J gene TRBJ2-3, with 13 positions matching TRBD2. Specimen: PBMCs or T cells enriched from blood (not recorded which). This clonotype was obtained from a woman aged 30 to 39 who had recovered from COVID-19. CDR3 nucleotides: TGTGCCAGCAGCTTAAAACGGACTAGCGGGAGCCCTTTTTATTTT. Translating it yields CASSLKRTSGSPFYF.